This paragraph covers one T cell receptor (beta chain) sequence. An end of the junction differs from the germline gene, which may be a read error. Germline CDR1 and CDR2: MGHDK and SYGVNS. The CDR3 covers 13 residues. A single record per CDR3 protein comes from TCRdb applying MiXCR to the PCR reads. The sample includes approximately 80,000 distinct CDR3 sequences, 51% of them seen just once. These data belong to a study of CDR3 diversity in severe acne. Sequencing was performed on blood. The chain combines TRBV25-1 with TRBJ2-5, with 7 bases fitting TRBD2. This TCR was recovered from a male donor in good health, without acne. CDR3 sequence reads: CASSPGLSETQYF. The DNA for the CDR3 is TGTGCCAGCAGCCCGGGACTATCGGAGACCCAGTACTTT.